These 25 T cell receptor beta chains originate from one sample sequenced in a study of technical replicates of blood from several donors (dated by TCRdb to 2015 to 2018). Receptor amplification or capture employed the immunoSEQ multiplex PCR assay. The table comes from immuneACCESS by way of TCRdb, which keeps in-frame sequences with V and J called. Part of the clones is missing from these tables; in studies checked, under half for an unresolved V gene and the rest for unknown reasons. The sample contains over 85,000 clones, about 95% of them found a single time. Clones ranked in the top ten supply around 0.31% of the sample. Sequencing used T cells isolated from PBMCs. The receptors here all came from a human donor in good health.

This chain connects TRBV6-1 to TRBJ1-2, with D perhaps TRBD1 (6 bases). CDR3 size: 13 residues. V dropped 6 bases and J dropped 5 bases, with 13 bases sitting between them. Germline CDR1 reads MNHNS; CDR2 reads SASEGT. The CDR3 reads CASRTGTSYGYTF. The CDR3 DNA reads TGTGCCAGCAGGACCGGGACAAGTTATGGCTACACCTTC.

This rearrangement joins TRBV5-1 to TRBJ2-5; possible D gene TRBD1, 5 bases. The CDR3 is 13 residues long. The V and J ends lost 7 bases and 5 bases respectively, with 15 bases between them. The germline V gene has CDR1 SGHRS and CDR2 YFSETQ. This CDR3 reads CASGYQGQETQYF. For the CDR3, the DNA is TGCGCCAGCGGTTATCAGGGTCAGGAGACCCAGTACTTC.

The CDR3 loop is CASSRRTSSETQYF. The CDR3 region has the DNA TGTGCCAGCAGCCGCAGGACTAGCTCGGAGACCCAGTACTTC. This chain joins TRBV11-3 and TRBJ2-5; 8 positions match TRBD2. This CDR3 is 14 amino acids long. CDR1 is SGHNT, CDR2 YENEEA, per germline. With V trimmed by 5 bases and J by 5 bases, 7 bases remained unmatched.

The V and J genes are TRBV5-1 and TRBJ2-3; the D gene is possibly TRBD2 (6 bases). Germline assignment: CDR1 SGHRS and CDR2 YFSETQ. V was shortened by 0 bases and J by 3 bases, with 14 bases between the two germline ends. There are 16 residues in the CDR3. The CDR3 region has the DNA TGCGCCAGCAGCTTGGTTGACCGGGAGCTGACAGATACGCAGTATTTT. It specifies CASSLVDRELTDTQYF.

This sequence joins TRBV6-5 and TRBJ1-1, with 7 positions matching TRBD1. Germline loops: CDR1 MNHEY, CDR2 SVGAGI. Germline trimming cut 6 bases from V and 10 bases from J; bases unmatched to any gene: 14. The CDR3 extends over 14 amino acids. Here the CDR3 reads CASSLATGAYGAFF. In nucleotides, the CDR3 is TGTGCCAGCAGCCTTGCTACAGGGGCGTACGGAGCTTTCTTT.

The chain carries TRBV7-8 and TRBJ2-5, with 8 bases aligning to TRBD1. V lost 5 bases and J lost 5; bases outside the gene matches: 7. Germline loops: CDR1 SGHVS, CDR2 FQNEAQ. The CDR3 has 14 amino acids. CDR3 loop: CASSANRGRETQYF. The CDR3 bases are TGTGCCAGCAGCGCGAACAGGGGGAGGGAGACCCAGTACTTC.

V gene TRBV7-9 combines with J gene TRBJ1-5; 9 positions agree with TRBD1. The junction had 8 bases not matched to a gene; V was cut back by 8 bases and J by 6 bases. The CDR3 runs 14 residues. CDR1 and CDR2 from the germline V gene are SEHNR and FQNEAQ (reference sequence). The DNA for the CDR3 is TGTGCCAGCGGATCCACAGGGGGCGGTCAGCCCCAGCATTTT. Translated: CASGSTGGGQPQHF.

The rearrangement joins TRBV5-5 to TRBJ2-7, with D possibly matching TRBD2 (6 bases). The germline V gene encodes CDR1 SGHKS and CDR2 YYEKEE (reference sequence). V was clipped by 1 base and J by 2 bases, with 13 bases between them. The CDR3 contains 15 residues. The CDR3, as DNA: TGTGCCAGCAGCTTGTCGTCGGGAGAGGCCTACGAGCAGTACTTC. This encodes CASSLSSGEAYEQYF.

The CDR3 spells CASRSTGRNTEAFF. CDR3 in DNA: TGTGCCAGCAGGTCTACAGGGCGCAACACTGAAGCTTTCTTT. J is TRBJ1-1 and V is TRBV6-5, with D possibly matching TRBD1 (6 bases). Trimming shortened V by 6 bases and J by 2 bases, and 13 bases separated the two germline ends. Germline values: CDR1 MNHEY, CDR2 SVGAGI. The CDR3 loop spans 14 amino acids.

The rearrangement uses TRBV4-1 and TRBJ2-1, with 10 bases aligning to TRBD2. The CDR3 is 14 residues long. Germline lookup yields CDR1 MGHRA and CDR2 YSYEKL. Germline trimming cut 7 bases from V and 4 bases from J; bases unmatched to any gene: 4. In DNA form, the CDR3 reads TGCGCCAGCACCTGGACTAGCGGTTACAATGAGCAGTTCTTC. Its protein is CASTWTSGYNEQFF.

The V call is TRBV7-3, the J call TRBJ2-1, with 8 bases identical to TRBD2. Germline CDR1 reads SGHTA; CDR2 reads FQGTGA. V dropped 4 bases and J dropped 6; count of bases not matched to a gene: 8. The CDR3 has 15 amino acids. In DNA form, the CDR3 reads TGTGCCAGCAGCTCCACCGGGACTAGTGTCAATGAGCAGTTCTTC. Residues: CASSSTGTSVNEQFF.

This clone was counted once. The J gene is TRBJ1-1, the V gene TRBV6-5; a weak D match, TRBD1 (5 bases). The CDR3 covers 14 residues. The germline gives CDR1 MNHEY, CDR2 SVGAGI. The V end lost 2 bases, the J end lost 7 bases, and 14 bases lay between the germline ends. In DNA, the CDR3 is TGTGCCAGCAGTTACCTTGAGGGGAGGGTTGAAGCTTTCTTT. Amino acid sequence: CASSYLEGRVEAFF.

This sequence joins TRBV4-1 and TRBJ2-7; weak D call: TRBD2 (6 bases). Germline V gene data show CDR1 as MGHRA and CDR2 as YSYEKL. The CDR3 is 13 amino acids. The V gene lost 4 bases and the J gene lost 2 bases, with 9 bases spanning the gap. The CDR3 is CASSRGGAYEQYF. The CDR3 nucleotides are TGCGCCAGCAGCCGCGGAGGGGCCTACGAGCAGTACTTC.

CDR3 region: CASSSGLAGEYEQYF. CDR3 nucleotides: TGCGCCAGCAGCTCGGGGCTAGCGGGAGAATACGAGCAGTACTTC. V and J are TRBV5-1 and TRBJ2-7; TRBD2 agrees at 10 bases. Trimming removed 3 bases from V and 4 bases from J; junction bases left unmatched: 7. The CDR3 has 15 residues. Looked up from germline, CDR1 is SGHRS and CDR2 is YFSETQ. Full variable domain (outside the CDR3, taken from reference TRBV5-1 and TRBJ2-7): KAGVTQTPRYLIKTRGQQVTLSCSPISGHRSVSWYQQTPGQGLQFLFEYFSETQRNKGNFPGRFSGRQFSNSRSEMNVSTLELGDSALYLCASSSGLAGEYEQYFGPGTRLTVT.

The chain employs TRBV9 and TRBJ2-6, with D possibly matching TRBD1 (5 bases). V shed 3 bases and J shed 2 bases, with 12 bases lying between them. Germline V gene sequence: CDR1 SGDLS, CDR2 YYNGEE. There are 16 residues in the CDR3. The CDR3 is CASSAATATGANVLTF. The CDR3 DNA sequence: TGTGCCAGCAGCGCCGCGACAGCAACTGGGGCCAACGTCCTGACTTTC.

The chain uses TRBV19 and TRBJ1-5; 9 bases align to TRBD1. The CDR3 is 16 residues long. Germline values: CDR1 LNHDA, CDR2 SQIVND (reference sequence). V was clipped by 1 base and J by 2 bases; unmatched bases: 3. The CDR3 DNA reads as TGTGCCAGTAGTATAGGGGGACAGGGTGGCAATCAGCCCCAGCATTTT. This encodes CASSIGGQGGNQPQHF.

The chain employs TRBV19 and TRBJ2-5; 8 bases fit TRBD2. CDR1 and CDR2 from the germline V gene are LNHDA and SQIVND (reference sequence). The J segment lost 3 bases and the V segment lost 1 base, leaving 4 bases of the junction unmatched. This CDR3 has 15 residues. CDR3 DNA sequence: TGTGCCAGTAGTATAGTGGTAGCGGGAAAAGAGACCCAGTACTTC. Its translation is CASSIVVAGKETQYF.

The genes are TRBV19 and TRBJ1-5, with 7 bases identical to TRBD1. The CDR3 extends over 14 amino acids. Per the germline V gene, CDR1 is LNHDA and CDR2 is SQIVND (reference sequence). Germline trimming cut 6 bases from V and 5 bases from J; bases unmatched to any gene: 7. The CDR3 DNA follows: TGTGCCAGTAGCACCACGACAGGGCATCAGCCCCAGCATTTT. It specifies CASSTTTGHQPQHF.

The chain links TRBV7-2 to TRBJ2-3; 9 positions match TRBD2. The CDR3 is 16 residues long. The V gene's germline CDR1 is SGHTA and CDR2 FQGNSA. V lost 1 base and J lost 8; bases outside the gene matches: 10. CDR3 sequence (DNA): TGTGCCAGCAGCTTAGAATCGGCTAGCGGGATAGGTACGCAGTATTTT. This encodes CASSLESASGIGTQYF.

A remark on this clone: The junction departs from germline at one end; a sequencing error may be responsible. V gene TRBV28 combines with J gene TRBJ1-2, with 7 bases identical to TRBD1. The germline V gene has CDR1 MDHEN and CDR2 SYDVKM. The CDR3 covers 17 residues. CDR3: CAGSSIGRGQEDYGYTF. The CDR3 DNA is TGTGCCGGCAGTTCAATCGGCCGCGGACAGGAAGACTATGGCTACACCTTC.

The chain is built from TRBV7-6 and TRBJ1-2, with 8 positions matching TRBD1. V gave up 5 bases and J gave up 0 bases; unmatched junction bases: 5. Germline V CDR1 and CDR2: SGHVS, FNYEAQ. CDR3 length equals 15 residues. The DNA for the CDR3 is TGTGCCAGCAGCCGAGGGACAGGTCCTAACTATGGCTACACCTTC. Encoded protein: CASSRGTGPNYGYTF. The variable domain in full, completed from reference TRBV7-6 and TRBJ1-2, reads GAGVSQSPRYKVTKRGQDVALRCDPISGHVSLYWYRQALGQGPEFLTYFNYEAQQDKSGLPNDRFSAERPEGSISTLTIQRTEQRDSAMYRCASSRGTGPNYGYTFGSGTRLTVV.

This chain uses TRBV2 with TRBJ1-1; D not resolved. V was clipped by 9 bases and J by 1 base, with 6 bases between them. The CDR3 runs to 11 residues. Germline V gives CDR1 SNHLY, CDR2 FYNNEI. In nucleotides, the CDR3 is TGTGCCAGAGCAGGGAACACTGAAGCTTTCTTT. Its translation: CARAGNTEAFF.

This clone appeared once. The DNA for the CDR3 is TGTGCCAGTAGTATCCTTCTCGACAGCGTAAGCTCCTACGAGCAGTACTTC. Its translation is CASSILLDSVSSYEQYF. The chain combines TRBV19 with TRBJ2-7; the D gene is possibly TRBD1 (5 bases). Germline V gene data show CDR1 as LNHDA and CDR2 as SQIVND (reference sequence). The CDR3 has 17 residues. V gave up 3 bases and J gave up 0 bases, with 18 bases separating them. Based on the CDR3 plus reference TRBV19 and TRBJ2-7, the full variable domain is DGGITQSPKYLFRKEGQNVTLSCEQNLNHDAMYWYRQDPGQGLRLIYYSQIVNDFQKGDIAEGYSVSREKKESFPLTVTSAQKNPTAFYLCASSILLDSVSSYEQYFGPGTRLTVT.

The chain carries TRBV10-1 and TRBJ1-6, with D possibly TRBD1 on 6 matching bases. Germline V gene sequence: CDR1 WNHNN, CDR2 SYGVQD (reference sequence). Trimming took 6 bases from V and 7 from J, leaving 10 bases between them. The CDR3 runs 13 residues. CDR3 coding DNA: TGCGCCAGCAGGGACGACAGGAATTCACCCCTCCACTTT. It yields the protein CASRDDRNSPLHF.

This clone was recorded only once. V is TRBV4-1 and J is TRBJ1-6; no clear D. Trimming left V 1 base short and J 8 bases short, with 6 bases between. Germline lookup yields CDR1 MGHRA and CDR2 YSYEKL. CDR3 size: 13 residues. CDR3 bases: TGCGCCAGCAGCCAAGCCTCCTATTCACCCCTCCACTTT. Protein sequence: CASSQASYSPLHF.